A selection of T cell receptor beta chains follows, all from one sample in a study of blood T cell repertoires in COVID-19. Repertoires were generated with immunoSEQ multiplex PCR, while TCRdb's copy carries only in-frame clones and drops some. The top ten hold approximately 10% of the sample, which has about 240,000 clones, 86% seen once. Sequencing used peripheral blood. These receptors were taken from a woman in her forties or fifties with COVID-19, enrolled during active disease. CDR3s include the opening cysteine and the closing phenylalanine or tryptophan. The D gene is left open where the match is weak. The size field is filled for only some rows; it gives once, few, many or a size class.

J gene | D gene | V gene | clone size | CDR3 DNA | CDR3 protein
TRBJ2-5 | TRBD2 | TRBV15 | . | TGTGCCACCAGCAGAGATCCGCTAGCGGGTCGAACCCAGTACTTC | CATSRDPLAGRTQYF
TRBJ1-1 | . | TRBV10-3 | . | TGTGCCACCGGGAGTTATTATGAAGCTTTCTTT | CATGSYYEAFF
TRBJ2-5 | TRBD1 | TRBV27 | . | TGTGCCAGCAGTTCGATCGGGACAGGGGGAGAGACCCAGTACTTC | CASSSIGTGGETQYF
TRBJ1-6 | TRBD1 | TRBV27 | . | TGTGCCAGCAGTTGGACAGGGGGTGGTAATTCACCCCTCCACTTT | CASSWTGGGNSPLHF
TRBJ1-2 | TRBD1 | TRBV3-1/TRBV3-2 | . | TGTGCCAGCAGCTCCGGGACAGTCTATGGCTACACCTTC | CASSSGTVYGYTF
TRBJ1-2 | TRBD1 | TRBV19 | . | TGTGCCAGTAGTCCGATCCCCCCCGGGACAGGGCATGGCTACACCTTC | CASSPIPPGTGHGYTF
TRBJ1-1 | . | TRBV29-1 | few | TGCAGCGTTGATTCCGGGACTGAAGCTTTCTTT | CSVDSGTEAFF
TRBJ2-2 | . | TRBV2 | . | TGTGCCAGCAGTGAATATGGGGCAGGGGATACCGGGGAGCTGTTTTTT | CASSEYGAGDTGELFF
TRBJ1-5 | . | TRBV29-1 | . | TGCAGCGTTATGCAGGGAGGAAATCAGCCCCAGCATTTT | CSVMQGGNQPQHF
TRBJ2-1 | TRBD1 | TRBV7-6 | . | TGTGCCAGCAGCTCGACAGGGCTCACCTACAATGAGCAGTTCTTC | CASSSTGLTYNEQFF
TRBJ1-4 | . | TRBV11-2 | . | TGTGCCAGCAGCTCGGGGGGTTTTAATGAAAAACTGTTTTTT | CASSSGGFNEKLFF
TRBJ2-3 | TRBD1 | TRBV24-1 | . | TGTGCCACCAGTGATTGGGACAGACGGAGCCTCACAGATACGCAGTATTTT | CATSDWDRRSLTDTQYF
TRBJ1-3 | . | TRBV3-1/TRBV3-2 | . | TGTGCCAGCAGCCAAGATGCGGGGGGGGGCTATTCCATATATTTT | CASSQDAGGGYSIYF
TRBJ2-3 | TRBD1 | TRBV9 | once | TGTGCCAGCAGCGTAGCTGGTGGGACAGGGGGATTAACAGATACGCAGTATTTT | CASSVAGGTGGLTDTQYF
TRBJ2-6 | . | TRBV7-9 | . | TGTGCCAGCAGCAACCAGGACAGTGTGATCTCTGGGGCCAACGTCCTGACTTTC | CASSNQDSVISGANVLTF
TRBJ2-1 | TRBD2 | TRBV5-1 | . | TGCGCCAGCAGCTCCATCCCCGGACTAGCGGGGGGGCCAATCTACAATGAGCAGTTCTTC | CASSSIPGLAGGPIYNEQFF
TRBJ2-3 | . | TRBV27 | . | TGTGCCAGCAGTCCACGAGGATTCGCAGGGTCAGGAGATACGCAGTATTTT | CASSPRGFAGSGDTQYF
TRBJ1-1 | . | TRBV12-3/TRBV12-4 | . | TGTGCCAGCAGTTCTCAGGGGTACACTGAAGCTTTCTTT | CASSSQGYTEAFF
TRBJ1-1 | TRBD1 | TRBV27 | few | TGTGCCAGCAGTTTTCGACAGGGGGGGACTTTGAACACTGAAGCTTTCTTT | CASSFRQGGTLNTEAFF
TRBJ1-1 | . | TRBV10-3 | . | TGTGCCATCAGCCCAGACATGAACACTGAAGCTTTCTTT | CAISPDMNTEAFF
TRBJ1-5 | . | TRBV7-2 | . | TGTGCCAGCGTAGGGGAGGGGAATCAGCCCCAGCATTTT | CASVGEGNQPQHF
TRBJ2-1 | . | TRBV27 | . | TGTGCCAGCCATATTCAGGGGTTGGACAATGAGCAGTTCTTC | CASHIQGLDNEQFF
TRBJ2-3 | TRBD1 | TRBV12-3/TRBV12-4 | . | TGTGCCAGCTTGAGGAGAGGGGGCACGCAGTATTTT | CASLRRGGTQYF
TRBJ2-5 | TRBD1 | TRBV7-3 | . | TGTGCCAGCAGCGCACAGGGACAGCCTCAAGAGACCCAGTACTTC | CASSAQGQPQETQYF
TRBJ2-3 | TRBD2 | TRBV9 | . | TGTGCCAGCAGTTTAGCGGGGGGGAGCACAGATACGCAGTATTTT | CASSLAGGSTDTQYF
TRBJ2-3 | TRBD1 | TRBV28 | . | TGTGCTGAAAGGGGGACAGGGGGTGTCACAGATACGCAGTATTTT | CAERGTGGVTDTQYF
TRBJ2-1 | . | TRBV6-1 | . | TGTGCCAGCAGTGAAAGTGGCTCCCTGTACAATGAGCAGTTCTTC | CASSESGSLYNEQFF
TRBJ1-1 | . | TRBV30 | . | TGTGCCTGGAGTGTAGGGACACCAAACACTGAAGCTTTCTTT | CAWSVGTPNTEAFF
TRBJ2-3 | TRBD1 | TRBV6-6 | . | TGTGCCAGCAGTACCCCAGGGGGTCTGTTCACAGATACGCAGTATTTT | CASSTPGGLFTDTQYF
TRBJ2-3 | . | TRBV6-7 | . | TGTGCCAGCAATGGGAGGTATTTT | CASNGRYF
TRBJ2-2 | TRBD1 | TRBV5-4 | . | TGTGCCAGCAGCTTGGGGACAGGGACCGCCGCGAACACCGGGGAGCTGTTTTTT | CASSLGTGTAANTGELFF
TRBJ2-7 | . | TRBV30 | once | TGTGCCTGGAGTGGTGGGAGTTACGAGCAGTACTTC | CAWSGGSYEQYF
TRBJ1-2 | TRBD1 | TRBV3-1/TRBV3-2 | . | TGTGCCAGCAGCCTTCAAGATTTAGGGGGCGCCGTCGGTGGCTACACCTTC | CASSLQDLGGAVGGYTF
TRBJ1-2 | TRBD1 | TRBV5-4 | . | TGTGCCAGCAGCCCGTCCCGGGACAGGGTTGGCTACACCTTC | CASSPSRDRVGYTF
TRBJ2-1 | . | TRBV7-6 | . | TGTGCCAGCAGCTCGCAAACAGGGTTTCTCTACAATGAGCAGTTCTTC | CASSSQTGFLYNEQFF
TRBJ2-3 | . | TRBV3-1/TRBV3-2 | . | TGTGCCAGCAGCCAGGCGGACAGATCGCAGTATTTT | CASSQADRSQYF
TRBJ2-3 | . | TRBV19 | . | TGTGCCAGTGACCGGCGGAGCGGGCTGAGCACAGATACGCAGTATTTT | CASDRRSGLSTDTQYF
TRBJ2-1 | TRBD2 | TRBV4-3 | . | TGCGCCAGCAGCCAAGTACTAGCGGGGGGTCCCAGCTCCTACAATGAGCAGTTCTTC | CASSQVLAGGPSSYNEQFF
TRBJ2-1 | . | TRBV24-1 | many | TGTGCCACCAGTGATATAGCTGTTAGTGAGCAGTTCTTC | CATSDIAVSEQFF
TRBJ2-1 | TRBD1 | TRBV6-5 | . | TGTGCCAGCAGTTACAGGACAGGGCATGAGCAGTTCTTC | CASSYRTGHEQFF